This T cell receptor beta chain originates from a study of blood T cell repertoires in COVID-19. Study-wide background: Spain, Italy and the United States supplied samples that represented acute and convalescent COVID-19. PBMCs, B-cell-depleted T cells, or T cells provided the cDNA or gDNA that made up the material.

Original processing notes: Nucleated cell counts were estimated from reference gene primer amplification. The repertoire was sequenced with immunoSEQ multiplex PCR; TCRdb's copy has only in-frame clones and lacks some. That table gives V, J and clone size, and the DNA gave D and trimming. Among about 190,000 clones listed, approximately 80% were seen once. In its sample, this clone was seen a few times. Per germline, CDR1 SGHKS and CDR2 YYEKEE (reference sequence). V was pared by 0 bases and J by 5 bases, with 11 bases between. This CDR3 region has 15 residues. The chain has TRBV5-5 and TRBJ1-4; D unclear. Sequencing was done on a sample of peripheral blood. This clonotype originated in a man in his forties or fifties who had recovered from COVID-19. DNA for the CDR3: TGTGCCAGCAGCTTGGAGTTGGGAGCGAATGAAAAACTGTTTTTT. It yields the protein CASSLELGANEKLFF.